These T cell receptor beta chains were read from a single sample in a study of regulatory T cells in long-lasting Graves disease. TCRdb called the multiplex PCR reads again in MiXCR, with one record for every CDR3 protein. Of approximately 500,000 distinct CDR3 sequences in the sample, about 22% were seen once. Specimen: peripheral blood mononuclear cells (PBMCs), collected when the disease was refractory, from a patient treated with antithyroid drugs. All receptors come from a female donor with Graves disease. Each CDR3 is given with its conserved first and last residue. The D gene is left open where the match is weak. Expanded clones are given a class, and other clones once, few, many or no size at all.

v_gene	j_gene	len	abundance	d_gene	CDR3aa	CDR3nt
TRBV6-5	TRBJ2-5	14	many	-	CASSYRSLQETQYF	TGTGCCAGCAGTTACAGGAGCTTACAAGAGACCCAGTACTTC
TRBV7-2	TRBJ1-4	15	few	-	CASSLYAGTNEKLFF	TGTGCCAGCAGCTTATATGCCGGAACTAATGAAAAACTGTTTTTT
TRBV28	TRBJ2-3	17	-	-	CASSFVGVGEGTDTQYF	TGTGCCAGCAGTTTTGTGGGAGTCGGTGAAGGCACAGATACGCAGTATTTT
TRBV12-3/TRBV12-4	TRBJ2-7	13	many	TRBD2	CASSPGTTYEQYF	TGTGCCAGCAGTCCCGGGACTACATACGAGCAGTACTTC
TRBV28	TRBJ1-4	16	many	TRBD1	CASSSPGTESNEKLFF	TGTGCCAGCAGTTCTCCCGGGACAGAGTCTAATGAAAAACTGTTTTTT
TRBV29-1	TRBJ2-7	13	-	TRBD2	CSVRLAASYEQYF	TGCAGCGTTAGACTAGCGGCTTCCTACGAGCAGTACTTC
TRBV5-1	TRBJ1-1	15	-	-	CASSFHREGDTEAFF	TGCGCCAGCAGCTTCCACAGGGAGGGGGACACTGAAGCTTTCTTT
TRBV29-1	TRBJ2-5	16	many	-	CSVEGRGRRDQETQYF	TGCAGCGTTGAAGGGAGGGGGCGGAGAGACCAAGAGACCCAGTACTTC
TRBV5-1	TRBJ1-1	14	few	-	CASSLAGGLAEAFF	TGCGCCAGCAGCTTGGCGGGAGGGCTCGCTGAAGCTTTCTTT
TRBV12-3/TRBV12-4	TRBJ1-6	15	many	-	CASSLFGTGNSPLHF	TGTGCCAGCAGTTTGTTCGGCACAGGAAATTCACCCCTCCACTTT
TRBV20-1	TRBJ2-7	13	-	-	CSARPGTHYEQYF	TGCAGTGCGCGACCCGGGACTCACTACGAGCAGTACTTC
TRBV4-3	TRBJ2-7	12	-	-	CASSQGIGEQYF	TGCGCCAGCAGCCAGGGGATCGGGGAGCAGTACTTC
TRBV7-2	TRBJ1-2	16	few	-	CASSLGTRGDGKGYTF	TGTGCCAGCAGCTTAGGGACTCGGGGTGATGGGAAAGGCTACACCTTC
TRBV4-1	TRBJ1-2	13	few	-	CASSQGGREGYTF	TGCGCCAGCAGCCAAGGGGGGCGGGAAGGCTACACCTTC
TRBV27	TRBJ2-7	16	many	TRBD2	CASSPLTSGGADEQYF	TGTGCCAGCAGTCCCCTGACTAGCGGGGGGGCCGACGAGCAGTACTTC
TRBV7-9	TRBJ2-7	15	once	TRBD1	CASSLEGTGGWEQYF	TGTGCCAGCAGCTTAGAGGGGACAGGGGGTTGGGAGCAGTACTTC
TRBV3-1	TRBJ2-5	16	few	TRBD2	CASSGTGGATRETQYF	TGTGCCAGCAGCGGAACGGGGGGAGCGACTAGAGAGACCCAGTACTTC
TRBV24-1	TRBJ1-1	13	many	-	CATSAKGGTEAFF	TGTGCCACCAGTGCCAAGGGCGGGACTGAAGCTTTCTTT
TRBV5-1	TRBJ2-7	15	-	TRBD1	CASSYSDRGLDEQYF	TGCGCCAGCAGCTACTCCGACAGGGGGCTCGACGAGCAGTACTTC
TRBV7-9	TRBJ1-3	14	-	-	CASGGGAAGNTIYF	TGTGCCAGCGGGGGAGGGGCGGCTGGAAACACCATATATTTT
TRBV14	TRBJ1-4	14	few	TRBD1	CASSHPGQGGKLFF	TGTGCCAGCAGCCATCCAGGACAGGGGGGAAAACTGTTTTTT
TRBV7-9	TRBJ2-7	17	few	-	CASSSTVVQQSSYEQYF	TGTGCCAGCAGCTCTACGGTGGTACAACAGAGCTCCTACGAGCAGTACTTC
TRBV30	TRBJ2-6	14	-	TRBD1	CAWRQGNGANVLTF	TGTGCCTGGAGACAGGGGAACGGGGCCAACGTCCTGACTTTC
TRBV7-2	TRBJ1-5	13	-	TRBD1	CASSLGSGQSQHF	TGTGCCAGCAGCTTAGGGTCGGGACAGTCCCAGCATTTT
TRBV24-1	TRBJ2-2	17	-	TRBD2	CATSDHGLAGGTGELFF	TGTGCCACCAGTGACCATGGACTAGCGGGAGGAACCGGGGAGCTGTTTTTT
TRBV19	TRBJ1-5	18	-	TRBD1	CASSLGRDRDVRNQPQHF	TGTGCCAGCAGTCTCGGGCGGGACAGGGACGTACGCAATCAGCCCCAGCATTTT
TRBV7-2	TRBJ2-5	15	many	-	CASSLALVQGGTQYF	TGTGCCAGCAGCTTAGCGCTCGTACAGGGTGGGACCCAGTACTTC
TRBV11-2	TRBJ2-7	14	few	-	CASSYTERYVEQYF	TGTGCCAGCAGCTACACAGAGAGGTACGTCGAGCAGTACTTC
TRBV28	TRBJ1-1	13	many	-	CASSLKGSTEAFF	TGTGCCAGCAGCCTCAAGGGATCTACTGAAGCTTTCTTT
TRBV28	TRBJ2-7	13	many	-	CASSFGNSYEQYF	TGTGCCAGCAGTTTCGGTAACTCCTACGAGCAGTACTTC
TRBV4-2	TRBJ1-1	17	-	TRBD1	CASSQPTGEVMNTEAFF	TGTGCCAGCAGCCAACCGACAGGGGAGGTCATGAACACTGAAGCTTTCTTT
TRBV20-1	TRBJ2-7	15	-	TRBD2	CSARKRLAISYEQYF	TGCAGTGCTAGGAAGCGACTAGCGATCTCCTACGAGCAGTACTTC
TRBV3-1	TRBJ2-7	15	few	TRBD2	CASSQGIAGDPEQYF	TGTGCCAGCAGCCAAGGGATCGCGGGAGACCCCGAGCAGTACTTC